The rows below give T cell receptor beta chains drawn from one sample of a study of OX40 agonist ivuxolimab in advanced cancers. The method was immunoSEQ multiplex PCR; TCRdb's version includes in-frame clones alone and lacks a portion of them. Among roughly 42,000 clones listed, approximately 86% were seen once. Specimen: CD4+ or CD8+ T cells sorted from blood, collected in a trial of the OX40 agonist ivuxolimab. These TCRs come from an adult with an advanced solid tumor such as melanoma, head and neck, liver or kidney cancer. CDR3s include the opening cysteine and the closing phenylalanine or tryptophan. Some rows have no size entry. The others give once, few or many, or a class for an expanded clone.

v_call	clone_size	j_call	cdr3_aa
TRBV2	.	TRBJ2-7	CASRGGLYEQYF
TRBV11-2	few	TRBJ1-5	CASSLEGGQPQHF
TRBV28	.	TRBJ1-2	CASSSPPGDGTNYGYTF
TRBV7-3	once	TRBJ1-1	CASSPQGATEAFF
TRBV19	.	TRBJ2-5	CASRGLETVETQYF
TRBV7-3	few	TRBJ2-3	CASSPLGGYTDTQYF
TRBV27	.	TRBJ1-5	CASSSSFLRGNQPQHF
TRBV7-3	once	TRBJ2-1	CASSPSGGAIGEQFF
TRBV7-9	once	TRBJ2-7	CASSLIEGWGNEQYF
TRBV19	few	TRBJ1-5	CASAPGPNQPQHF
TRBV27	.	TRBJ1-5	CASSPYPNQPQHF
TRBV6-6	.	TRBJ2-7	CASSYSGTGIYEQYF
TRBV10-3	.	TRBJ1-1	CAISETDNEAFF
TRBV11-2	.	TRBJ1-5	CASSLDGAHSNQPQHF
TRBV29-1	once	TRBJ2-1	CSGTGTGDDNEQFF
TRBV28	.	TRBJ1-6	CASNPIYNSPLHF
TRBV11-2	once	.	CASSFGADRAYEQYF
TRBV7-6	.	TRBJ2-5	CASSLYQRGGQETQYF